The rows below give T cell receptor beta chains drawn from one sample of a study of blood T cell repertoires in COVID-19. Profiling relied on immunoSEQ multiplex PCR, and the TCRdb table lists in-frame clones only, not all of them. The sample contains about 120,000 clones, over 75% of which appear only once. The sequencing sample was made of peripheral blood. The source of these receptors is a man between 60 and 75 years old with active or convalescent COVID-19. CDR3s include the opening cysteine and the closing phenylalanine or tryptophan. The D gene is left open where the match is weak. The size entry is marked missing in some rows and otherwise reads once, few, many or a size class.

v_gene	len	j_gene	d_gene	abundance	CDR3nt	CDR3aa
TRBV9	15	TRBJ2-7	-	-	TGTGCCAGCAGTACCGGGGAGACCCGCCCCTACGAGCAGTACTTC	CASSTGETRPYEQYF
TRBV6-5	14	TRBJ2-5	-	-	TGTGCCAGCAGTTACAAACAGGGCGGAGAGACCCAGTACTTC	CASSYKQGGETQYF
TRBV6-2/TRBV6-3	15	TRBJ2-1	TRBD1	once	TGTGCCAGCAGTTCCGGGACAGCATTCTACAATGAGCAGTTCTTC	CASSSGTAFYNEQFF
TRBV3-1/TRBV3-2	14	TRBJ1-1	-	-	TGTGCCAGCAGCCAAGAGCAGATGAACACTGAAGCTTTCTTT	CASSQEQMNTEAFF
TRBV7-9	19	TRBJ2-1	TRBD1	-	TGTGCCAGCATCTCTTTTTATGAGACAGGGGTAAAAGGGCGTAATGAGCAGTTCTTC	CASISFYETGVKGRNEQFF
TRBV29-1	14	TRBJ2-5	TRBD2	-	TGCAGCGTTGACCTGACTAGCGTCCAAGAGACCCAGTACTTC	CSVDLTSVQETQYF
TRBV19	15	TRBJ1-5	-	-	TGTGCCAGTAGTATGAGCAGGAATAGCAATCAGCCCCAGCATTTT	CASSMSRNSNQPQHF
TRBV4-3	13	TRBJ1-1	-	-	TGCGCCAGCAGCAGGGGGAAGGACACTGAAGCTTTCTTT	CASSRGKDTEAFF
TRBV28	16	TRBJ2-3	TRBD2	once	TGTGCCAGCAGTTCGTTCGGACTAGCGGGAGTAAATACGCAGTATTTT	CASSSFGLAGVNTQYF
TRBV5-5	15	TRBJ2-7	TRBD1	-	TGTGCCAGCAGCTTGAACAGGGGGCGAGGATCCGAGCAGTACTTC	CASSLNRGRGSEQYF
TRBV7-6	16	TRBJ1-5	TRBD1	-	TGTGCCAGCAGCCCCGGGACAGGGTATAGCAATCAGCCCCAGCATTTT	CASSPGTGYSNQPQHF
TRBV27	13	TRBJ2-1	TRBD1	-	TGTGCCAGCAGTGACAGGGGGCTAGATGAGCAGTTCTTC	CASSDRGLDEQFF
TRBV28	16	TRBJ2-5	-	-	TGTGCCAGCAGTTGGGCAGGAGGGAGGAGGGAAGAGACCCAGTACTTC	CASSWAGGRREETQYF
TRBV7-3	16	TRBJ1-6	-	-	TGTGCCAGCAGCTTAACCCCCCCCAGGGGTAATTCACCCCTCCACTTT	CASSLTPPRGNSPLHF
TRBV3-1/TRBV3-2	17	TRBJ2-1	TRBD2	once	TGTGCCAGCAGCCGCGGACGGGGACTAGCGGGAGCCAATGAGCAGTTCTTC	CASSRGRGLAGANEQFF
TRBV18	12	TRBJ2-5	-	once	TGTGCCAGCTCAGAAGACCGGGGGACCCAGTACTTC	CASSEDRGTQYF
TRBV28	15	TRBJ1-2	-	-	TGTGCCAGCAGTTCCCTAAGGGGGGGGCAGGATGGCTACACCTTC	CASSSLRGGQDGYTF
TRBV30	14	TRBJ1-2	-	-	TGTGCCTGGAGTGGAACGGGGTTCGACTATGGCTACACCTTC	CAWSGTGFDYGYTF
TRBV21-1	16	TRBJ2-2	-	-	TGTGCCAGCAGCAAAAGCCCTGGGACAACTTTCGGGGAGCTGTTTTTT	CASSKSPGTTFGELFF
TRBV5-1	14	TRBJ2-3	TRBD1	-	TGCGCCAGCGCGCTGGGACAGGGGCCAGATACGCAGTATTTT	CASALGQGPDTQYF
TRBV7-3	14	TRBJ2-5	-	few	TGTGCCAGCAGCTTAACCCCCCTCCAAGAGACCCAGTACTTC	CASSLTPLQETQYF
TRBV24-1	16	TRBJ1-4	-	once	TGTGCCACCAGTGATACGGGGATCGGGACTAATGAAAAACTGTTTTTT	CATSDTGIGTNEKLFF
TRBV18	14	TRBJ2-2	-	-	TGTGCCAGCTCACCGGGGCAGAACACCGGGGAGCTGTTTTTT	CASSPGQNTGELFF
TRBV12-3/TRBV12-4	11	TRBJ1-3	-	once	TGTGCCAGCAGTCCCGTAAACACCATATATTTT	CASSPVNTIYF
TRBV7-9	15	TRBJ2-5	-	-	TGTGCCAGCAGATCCCCTCCGAGGTATGGAGAGACCCAGTACTTC	CASRSPPRYGETQYF
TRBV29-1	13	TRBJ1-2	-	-	TGCAGCGCGGACTCAGGTGCTAACTATGGCTACACCTTC	CSADSGANYGYTF
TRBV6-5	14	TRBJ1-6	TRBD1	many	TGTGCCAGCAGCACAGGGGTCAGGAGTTCACCCCTCCACTTT	CASSTGVRSSPLHF
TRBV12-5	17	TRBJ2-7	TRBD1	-	TGTGCTAGTGGTTTGTTGGTCGAGGGGACAGGGGGCAACGAGCAGTACTTC	CASGLLVEGTGGNEQYF
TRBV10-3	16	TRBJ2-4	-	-	TGTGCCATCAGTGAGTCGATCGGCAGGGCCGGGGGAATTCAGTACTTC	CAISESIGRAGGIQYF